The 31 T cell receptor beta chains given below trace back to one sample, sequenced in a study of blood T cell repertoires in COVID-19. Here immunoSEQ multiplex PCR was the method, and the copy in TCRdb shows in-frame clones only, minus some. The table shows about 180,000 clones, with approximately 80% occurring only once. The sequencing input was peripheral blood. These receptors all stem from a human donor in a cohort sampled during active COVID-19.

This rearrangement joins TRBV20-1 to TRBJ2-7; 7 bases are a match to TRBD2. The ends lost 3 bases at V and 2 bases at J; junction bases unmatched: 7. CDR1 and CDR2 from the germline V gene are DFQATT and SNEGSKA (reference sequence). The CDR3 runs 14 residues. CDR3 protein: CSASTGRGPYEQYF. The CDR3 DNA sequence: TGCAGTGCTAGTACGGGGAGGGGCCCCTACGAGCAGTACTTC.

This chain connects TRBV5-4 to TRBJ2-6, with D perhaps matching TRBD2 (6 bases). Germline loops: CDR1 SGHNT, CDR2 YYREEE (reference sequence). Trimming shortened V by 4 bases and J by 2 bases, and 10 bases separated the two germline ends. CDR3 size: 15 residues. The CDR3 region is CASSPGGAGANVLTF. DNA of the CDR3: TGTGCCAGCAGCCCAGGAGGGGCTGGGGCCAACGTCCTGACTTTC.

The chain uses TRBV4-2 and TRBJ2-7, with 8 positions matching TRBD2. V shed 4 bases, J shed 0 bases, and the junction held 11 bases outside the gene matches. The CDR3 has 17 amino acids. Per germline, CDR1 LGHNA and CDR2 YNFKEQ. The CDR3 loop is CASSRAGGRGASYEQYF. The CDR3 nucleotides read TGTGCCAGCAGCCGAGCGGGCGGGCGGGGGGCCTCCTACGAGCAGTACTTC.

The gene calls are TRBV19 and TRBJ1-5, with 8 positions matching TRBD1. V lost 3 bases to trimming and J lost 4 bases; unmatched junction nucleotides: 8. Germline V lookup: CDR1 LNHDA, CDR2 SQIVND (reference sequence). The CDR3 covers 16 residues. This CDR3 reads CASSMMADRVNQPQHF. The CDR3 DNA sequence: TGTGCCAGTAGTATGATGGCGGACAGGGTGAATCAGCCCCAGCATTTT.

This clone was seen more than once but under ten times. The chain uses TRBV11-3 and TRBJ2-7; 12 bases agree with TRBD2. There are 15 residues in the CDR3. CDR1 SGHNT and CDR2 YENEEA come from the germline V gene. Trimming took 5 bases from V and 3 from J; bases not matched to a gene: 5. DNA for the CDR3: TGTGCCAGCAGCCAAGAGACTAGCGGGAGCTACGAGCAGTACTTC. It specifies CASSQETSGSYEQYF.

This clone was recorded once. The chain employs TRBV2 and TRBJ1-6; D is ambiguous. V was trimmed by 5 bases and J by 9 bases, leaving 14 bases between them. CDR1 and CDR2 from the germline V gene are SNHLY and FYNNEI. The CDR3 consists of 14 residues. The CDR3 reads CASSPRGAFSPLHF. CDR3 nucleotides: TGTGCCAGCAGTCCCCGGGGAGCCTTTTCACCCCTCCACTTT.

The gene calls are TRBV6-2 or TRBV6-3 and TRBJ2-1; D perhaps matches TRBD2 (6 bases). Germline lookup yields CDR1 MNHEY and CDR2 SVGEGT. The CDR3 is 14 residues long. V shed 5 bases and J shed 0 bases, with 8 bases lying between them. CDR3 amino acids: CASSLRDSYNEQFF. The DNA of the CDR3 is TGTGCCAGCAGTCTGCGGGACTCCTACAATGAGCAGTTCTTC.

In DNA form, the CDR3 reads TGTGCCATCAGTGATGGACAGGGAAATCAGCCCCAGCATTTT. This codes for CAISDGQGNQPQHF. This sequence joins TRBV10-3 and TRBJ1-5, with 8 bases aligning to TRBD1. CDR1 and CDR2 from the germline V gene are ENHRY and SYGVKD. J was trimmed by 4 bases and V by 3 bases; bases with no gene match: 2. The CDR3 is made up of 14 amino acids.

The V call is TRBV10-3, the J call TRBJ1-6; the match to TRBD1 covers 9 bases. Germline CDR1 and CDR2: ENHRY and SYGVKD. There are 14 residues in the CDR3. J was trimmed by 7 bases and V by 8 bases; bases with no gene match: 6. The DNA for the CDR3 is TGTGCCATCCCCAGCGGACAGGGGAATTCACCCCTCCACTTT. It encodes CAIPSGQGNSPLHF.

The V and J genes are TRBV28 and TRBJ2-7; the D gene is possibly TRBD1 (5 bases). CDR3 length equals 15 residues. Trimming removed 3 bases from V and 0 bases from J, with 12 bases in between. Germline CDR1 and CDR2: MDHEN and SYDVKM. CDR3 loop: CASSFSRTSSYEQYF. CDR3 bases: TGTGCCAGCAGTTTTTCTCGGACAAGCTCCTACGAGCAGTACTTC.

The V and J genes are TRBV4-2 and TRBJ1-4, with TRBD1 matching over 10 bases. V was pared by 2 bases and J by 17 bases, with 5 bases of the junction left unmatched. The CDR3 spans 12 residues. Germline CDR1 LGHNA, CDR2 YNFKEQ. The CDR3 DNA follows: TGTGCCAGCAGCCAACTTGGGACAGGGGTTTTTTTT. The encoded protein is CASSQLGTGVFF.

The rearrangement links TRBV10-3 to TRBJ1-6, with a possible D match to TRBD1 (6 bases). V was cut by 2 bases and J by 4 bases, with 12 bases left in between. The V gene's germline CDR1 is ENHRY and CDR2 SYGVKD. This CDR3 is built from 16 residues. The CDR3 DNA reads TGTGCCATCAGTGAGGCGGTGGGGGCTTATAATTCACCCCTCCACTTT. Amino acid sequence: CAISEAVGAYNSPLHF.

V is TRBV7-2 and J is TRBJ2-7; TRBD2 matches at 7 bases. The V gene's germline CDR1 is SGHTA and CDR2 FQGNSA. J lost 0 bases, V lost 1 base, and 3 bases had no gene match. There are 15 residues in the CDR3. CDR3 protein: CASSLGWGGSYEQYF. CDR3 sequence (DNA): TGTGCCAGCAGCTTAGGGTGGGGGGGCTCCTACGAGCAGTACTTC.

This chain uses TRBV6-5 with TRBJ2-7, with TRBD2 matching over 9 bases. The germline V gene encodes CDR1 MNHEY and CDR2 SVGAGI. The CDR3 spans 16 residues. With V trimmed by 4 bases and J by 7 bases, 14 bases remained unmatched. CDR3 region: CASSLPGLAGGGEQYF. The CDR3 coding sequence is TGTGCCAGCAGTTTACCGGGACTAGCAGGCGGAGGGGAGCAGTACTTC.

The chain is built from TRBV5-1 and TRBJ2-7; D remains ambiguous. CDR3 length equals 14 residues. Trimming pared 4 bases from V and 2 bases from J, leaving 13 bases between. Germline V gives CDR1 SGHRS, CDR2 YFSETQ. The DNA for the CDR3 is TGCGCCAGCAGCGAATCCGGGTCCCCCTACGAGCAGTACTTC. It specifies CASSESGSPYEQYF.

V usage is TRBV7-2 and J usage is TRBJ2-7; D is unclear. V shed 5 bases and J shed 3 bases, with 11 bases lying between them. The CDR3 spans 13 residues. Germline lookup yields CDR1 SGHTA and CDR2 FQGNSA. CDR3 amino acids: CASSRNPGYEQYF. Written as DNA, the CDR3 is TGTGCCAGCAGCCGTAATCCCGGCTACGAGCAGTACTTC.

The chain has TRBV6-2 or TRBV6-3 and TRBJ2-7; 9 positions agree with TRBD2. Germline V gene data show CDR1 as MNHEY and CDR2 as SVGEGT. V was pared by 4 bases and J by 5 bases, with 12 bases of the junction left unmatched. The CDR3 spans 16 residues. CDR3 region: CASSLLAGPASHEQYF. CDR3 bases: TGTGCCAGCAGTTTACTAGCGGGCCCGGCGTCCCACGAGCAGTACTTC.

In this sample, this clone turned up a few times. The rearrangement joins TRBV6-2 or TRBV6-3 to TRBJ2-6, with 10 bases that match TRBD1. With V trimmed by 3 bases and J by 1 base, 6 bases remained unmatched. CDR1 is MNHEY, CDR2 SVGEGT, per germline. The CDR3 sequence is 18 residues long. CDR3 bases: TGTGCCAGCAGTTATTCAGGGACAGGGGTATCTGGGGCCAACGTCCTGACTTTC. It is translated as CASSYSGTGVSGANVLTF.

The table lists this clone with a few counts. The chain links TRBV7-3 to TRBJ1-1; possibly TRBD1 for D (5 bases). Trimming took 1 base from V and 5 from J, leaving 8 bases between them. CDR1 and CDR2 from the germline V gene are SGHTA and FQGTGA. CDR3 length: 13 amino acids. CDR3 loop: CASSLMGGTEAFF. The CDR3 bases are TGTGCCAGCAGCTTAATGGGGGGGACTGAAGCTTTCTTT.

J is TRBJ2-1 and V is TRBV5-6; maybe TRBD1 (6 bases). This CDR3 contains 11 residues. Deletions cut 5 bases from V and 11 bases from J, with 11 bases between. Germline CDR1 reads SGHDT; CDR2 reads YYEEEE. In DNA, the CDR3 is TGTGCCAGCAGTCCCGGGACACAGCAGTTCTTC. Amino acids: CASSPGTQQFF. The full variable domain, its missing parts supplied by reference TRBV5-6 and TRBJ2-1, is DAGVTQSPTHLIKTRGQQVTLRCSPKSGHDTVSWYQQALGQGPQFIFQYYEEEERQRGNFPDRFSGHQFPNYSSELNVNALLLGDSALYLCASSPGTQQFFGPGTRLTVL.

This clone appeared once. The CDR3 sequence is CASTLRREAQETQYF. Here the CDR3 DNA reads TGTGCCAGCACGTTAAGGCGGGAGGCGCAAGAGACCCAGTACTTC. The chain links TRBV28 to TRBJ2-5; 8 bases agree with TRBD2. The germline gives CDR1 MDHEN, CDR2 SYDVKM. The ends lost 7 bases at V and 2 bases at J; junction bases unmatched: 9. The CDR3 spans 15 residues.

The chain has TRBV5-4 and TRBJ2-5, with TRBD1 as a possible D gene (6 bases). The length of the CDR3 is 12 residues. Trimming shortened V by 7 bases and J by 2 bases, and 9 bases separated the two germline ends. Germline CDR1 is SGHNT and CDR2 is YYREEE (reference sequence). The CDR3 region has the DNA TGTGCCAGCGGACAGACTCAAGAGACCCAGTACTTC. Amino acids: CASGQTQETQYF.

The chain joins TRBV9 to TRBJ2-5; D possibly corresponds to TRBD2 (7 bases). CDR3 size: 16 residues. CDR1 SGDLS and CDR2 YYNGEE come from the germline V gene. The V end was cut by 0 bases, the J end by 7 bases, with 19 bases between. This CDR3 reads CASSVENGGLGRTQYF. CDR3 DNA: TGTGCCAGCAGCGTAGAGAACGGGGGGCTAGGGAGGACCCAGTACTTC.

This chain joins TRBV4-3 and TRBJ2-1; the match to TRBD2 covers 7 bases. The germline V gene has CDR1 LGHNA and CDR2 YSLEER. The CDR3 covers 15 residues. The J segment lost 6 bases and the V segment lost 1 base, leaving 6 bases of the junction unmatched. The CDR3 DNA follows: TGCGCCAGCAGCCAAGGACTAGCCGCATCCAATGAGCAGTTCTTC. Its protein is CASSQGLAASNEQFF.

The CDR3 bases are TGTGCCACCAGTGACAAGGGGAGGAATGGCTACACCTTC. Translated: CATSDKGRNGYTF. V is TRBV24-1 and J is TRBJ1-2; a possible D gene is TRBD1 (5 bases). Per the germline V gene, CDR1 is KGHDR and CDR2 is SFDVKD. The V and J ends lost 4 bases and 6 bases respectively, with 11 bases between them. This CDR3 has 13 amino acids.

The CDR3 sequence: CASSFLFGQGRGTTEAFF. The CDR3 DNA sequence: TGTGCCAGCAGCTTCCTCTTCGGACAGGGACGAGGAACAACTGAAGCTTTCTTT. The chain links TRBV7-8 to TRBJ1-1, with TRBD1 matching over 8 bases. V lost 3 bases, J lost 5 bases, and 17 bases stayed unmatched. Per germline, CDR1 SGHVS and CDR2 FQNEAQ. The CDR3 has 18 amino acids.

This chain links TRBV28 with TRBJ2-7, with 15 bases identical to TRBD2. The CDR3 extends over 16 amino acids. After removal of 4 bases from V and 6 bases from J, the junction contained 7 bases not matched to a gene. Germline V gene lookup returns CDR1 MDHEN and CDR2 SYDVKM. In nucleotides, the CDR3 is TGTGCCAGCAGTTCAAGGACTAGCGGGAGGGCAGGCGAGCAGTACTTC. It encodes CASSSRTSGRAGEQYF.

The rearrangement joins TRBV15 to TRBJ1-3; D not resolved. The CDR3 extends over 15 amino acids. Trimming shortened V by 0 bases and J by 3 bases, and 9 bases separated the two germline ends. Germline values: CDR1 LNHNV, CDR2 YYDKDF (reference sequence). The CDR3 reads CATSRDPGGGNTIYF. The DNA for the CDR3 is TGTGCCACCAGCAGAGATCCGGGAGGTGGAAACACCATATATTTT.

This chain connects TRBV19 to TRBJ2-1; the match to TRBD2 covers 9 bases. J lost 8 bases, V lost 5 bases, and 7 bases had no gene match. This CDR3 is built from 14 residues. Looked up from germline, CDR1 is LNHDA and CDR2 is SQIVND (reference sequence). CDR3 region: CASSPSGTWDEQFF. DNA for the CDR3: TGTGCCAGTAGTCCTAGCGGGACTTGGGATGAGCAGTTCTTC.

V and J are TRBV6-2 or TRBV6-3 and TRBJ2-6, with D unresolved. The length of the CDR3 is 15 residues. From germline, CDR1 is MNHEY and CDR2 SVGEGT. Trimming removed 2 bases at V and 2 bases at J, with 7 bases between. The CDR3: CASSYEATGANVLTF. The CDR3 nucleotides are TGTGCCAGCAGTTACGAGGCAACTGGGGCCAACGTCCTGACTTTC.

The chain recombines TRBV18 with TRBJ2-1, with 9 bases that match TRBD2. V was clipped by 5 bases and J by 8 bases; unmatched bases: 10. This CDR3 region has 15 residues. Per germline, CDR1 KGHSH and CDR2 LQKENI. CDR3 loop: CASSLRSGSIDEQFF. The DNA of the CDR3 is TGTGCCAGCTCATTACGTAGCGGGAGCATCGATGAGCAGTTCTTC.